The rows below give T cell receptor beta chains drawn from one sample of a study of blood T cells in healthy people across ages. Each CDR3 protein gets one entry after TCRdb re-called the 5' RACE reads with MiXCR. The table lists about 1,400,000 distinct CDR3 sequences, 59% of them singletons. Specimen: blood. These receptors were obtained from a man aged 18 to 30 in good health. The CDR3 runs from the conserved cysteine through the conserved F or W. The order of the fields is CDR3 length, V gene, D gene, clone size, J gene, CDR3 protein, CDR3 DNA. A D gene is named only where the DNA matches it firmly. Expanded clones get a size class; other rows say once, few or many, or leave the size out.

12	TRBV3-1	.	.	TRBJ2-7	CAAGENSYEQYF	TGTGCCGCCGGGGAGAACTCCTACGAGCAGTACTTC
15	TRBV14	.	few	TRBJ1-1	CASSQVAAGWTEAFF	TGTGCCAGCAGCCAAGTAGCAGCCGGGTGGACTGAAGCTTTCTTT
13	TRBV29-1	.	few	TRBJ2-3	CSVGGGDPDTQYF	TGCAGCGTTGGGGGCGGGGATCCAGATACGCAGTATTTT
13	TRBV7-9	.	many	TRBJ2-3	CASSPRGPDTQYF	TGTGCCAGCAGCCCCCGGGGACCAGATACGCAGTATTTT
14	TRBV4-2	.	.	TRBJ2-7	CASSQYGSGYEQYF	TGTGCCAGCAGCCAATATGGGTCCGGCTACGAGCAGTACTTC
13	TRBV27	.	.	TRBJ2-1	CASSLLLENEQFF	TGTGCCAGCAGTTTATTGCTAGAGAATGAGCAGTTCTTC
12	TRBV2	TRBD1	.	TRBJ2-7	CATGQGGSEQYF	TGTGCCACAGGACAGGGTGGCTCCGAGCAGTACTTC
13	TRBV25-1	.	few	TRBJ2-1	CASSDGGGNEQFF	TGTGCCAGCAGTGACGGAGGGGGCAATGAGCAGTTCTTC
17	TRBV7-9	.	.	TRBJ2-6	CASSLSPIGVGANVLTF	TGTGCCAGCAGCTTATCACCTATCGGGGTAGGGGCCAACGTCCTGACTTTC
13	TRBV2	.	.	TRBJ2-7	CASRDTSVYERYF	TGTGCCAGCAGGGACACCTCAGTATACGAGCGGTACTTC
14	TRBV27	.	few	TRBJ1-1	CASSLGIGYTEAFF	TGTGCCAGCAGTTTAGGGATTGGTTACACTGAAGCTTTCTTT
12	TRBV15	TRBD1	few	TRBJ2-3	CAINRGTDTQYF	TGTGCCATCAACAGGGGGACAGATACGCAGTATTTT
11	TRBV28	.	.	TRBJ1-1	CASGENTEAFF	TGTGCCAGCGGAGAGAACACTGAAGCTTTCTTT
12	TRBV7-9	.	.	TRBJ1-2	CASQTRNYGYTF	TGTGCCAGCCAAACACGGAACTATGGCTACACCTTC
16	TRBV18	TRBD2	.	TRBJ2-1	CASSPEAGGIYNEQFF	TGTGCCAGCTCACCGGAGGCGGGAGGTATCTACAATGAGCAGTTCTTC
14	TRBV28	TRBD1	.	TRBJ2-7	CASSRTGLPYEQYF	TGTGCCAGCAGCCGGACAGGTCTTCCCTACGAGCAGTACTTC
14	TRBV7-2	.	.	TRBJ1-1	CASSFQAGDTEAFF	TGTGCCAGCAGTTTCCAGGCAGGGGACACTGAAGCTTTCTTT
15	TRBV3-1	.	.	TRBJ1-1	CASSREQGRLGEAFF	TGTGCCAGCAGCCGCGAACAGGGTCGACTGGGTGAAGCTTTCTTT
16	TRBV14	TRBD1	few	TRBJ2-7	CASSQGPDRELYEQYF	TGTGCCAGCAGCCAAGGACCGGACAGGGAACTCTACGAGCAGTACTTC
15	TRBV4-1	.	.	TRBJ2-3	CASRARADLGGTQYF	TGCGCCAGCAGAGCCAGGGCCGATTTGGGGGGTACGCAGTATTTT
15	TRBV14	.	.	TRBJ2-7	CASSQESGHPYEQYF	TGTGCCAGCAGCCAAGAATCCGGACACCCCTACGAGCAGTACTTC
14	TRBV24-1	.	once	TRBJ2-5	CATSDLGSTETQYF	TGTGCCACCAGTGATTTGGGCAGTACAGAGACCCAGTACTTC
13	TRBV12-5	.	.	TRBJ2-1	CAIPPGAGNEQFF	TGTGCTATTCCACCGGGCGCAGGGAATGAGCAGTTCTTC
14	TRBV20-1	.	.	TRBJ2-3	CSAIHSGSTDTQYF	TGCAGTGCTATTCACTCAGGGAGCACAGATACGCAGTATTTT
16	TRBV7-9	.	.	TRBJ2-1	CASSPSTPSAGTEQFF	TGTGCCAGCAGCCCCTCGACTCCCAGCGCCGGGACAGAGCAGTTCTTC
15	TRBV11-3	TRBD2	.	TRBJ2-1	CASSLMAGDANEQFF	TGTGCCAGCAGCCTCATGGCGGGAGACGCCAATGAGCAGTTCTTC
13	TRBV2	.	.	TRBJ2-2	CASSESGTGELFF	TGTGCCAGCAGTGAGTCGGGAACCGGGGAGCTGTTTTTT
15	TRBV7-7	.	few	TRBJ2-7	CASSFGGFRIYEQYF	TGTGCTAGCAGCTTTGGAGGGTTTCGTATCTACGAGCAGTACTTC
14	TRBV3-1	.	.	TRBJ1-1	CASSSQRTDTEAFF	TGTGCCAGCAGTTCGCAGAGGACAGACACTGAAGCTTTCTTT
15	TRBV4-1	.	once	TRBJ2-7	CASSQSSSVWNEQYF	TGCGCCAGCAGCCAAAGCTCTTCAGTGTGGAACGAGCAGTACTTC
16	TRBV6-1	TRBD1	once	TRBJ2-1	CASSEEQGSPYNEQFF	TGTGCCAGCAGTGAAGAACAGGGGAGCCCCTACAATGAGCAGTTCTTC
14	TRBV4-1	.	.	TRBJ1-1	CASSQGEGYTEAFF	TGCGCCAGCAGCCAAGGGGAAGGGTACACTGAAGCTTTCTTT
15	TRBV6-1	TRBD1	.	TRBJ1-1	CASSGGTVADTEAFF	TGTGCCAGCAGTGGCGGGACAGTGGCGGACACTGAAGCTTTCTTT
16	TRBV11-2	TRBD1	.	TRBJ1-2	CASSPIQGVANYGYTF	TGTGCCAGCAGCCCTATACAGGGGGTGGCTAACTATGGCTACACCTTC
16	TRBV2	.	.	TRBJ2-1	CASRGDAQRGSNEQFF	TGTGCCAGCCGAGGAGATGCTCAGAGGGGAAGCAATGAGCAGTTCTTC
16	TRBV7-2	.	.	TRBJ2-7	CASSLEGVASSDEQYF	TGTGCCAGCAGCTTAGAAGGGGTAGCGAGCTCAGACGAGCAGTACTTC
13	TRBV12-5	.	few	TRBJ2-5	CASGLGTSETQYF	TGTGCTAGTGGTTTGGGGACTTCGGAGACCCAGTACTTC
15	TRBV7-2	.	.	TRBJ2-2	CASSPNGPNTGELFF	TGTGCCAGCAGCCCAAACGGACCCAACACCGGGGAGCTGTTTTTT
16	TRBV7-9	TRBD2	.	TRBJ2-7	CASSLVGLAGNYEQYF	TGTGCCAGCAGCTTAGTAGGACTAGCGGGGAACTACGAGCAGTACTTC
13	TRBV20-1	.	.	TRBJ1-2	CSARGPGDYGYTF	TGCAGTGCTAGGGGACCGGGCGACTATGGCTACACCTTC
13	TRBV15	TRBD1	.	TRBJ2-7	CATSLLQGYEQYF	TGTGCCACCAGCCTCCTACAGGGGTACGAGCAGTACTTC
14	TRBV20-1	TRBD1	.	TRBJ1-2	CSAREDREGYGYTF	TGCAGTGCTAGAGAAGACAGGGAGGGTTATGGCTACACCTTC
14	TRBV20-1	.	.	TRBJ2-5	CSAREGLFQETQYF	TGCAGTGCTAGAGAGGGACTCTTCCAAGAGACCCAGTACTTC
13	TRBV6-5	.	few	TRBJ2-5	CASSYQGSETQYF	TGTGCCAGCAGTTATCAGGGGTCAGAGACCCAGTACTTC
17	TRBV7-2	.	.	TRBJ2-4	CASSRPLSGISKNIQYF	TGTGCCAGCAGCCGTCCTTTAAGCGGAATATCCAAAAACATTCAGTACTTC
16	TRBV4-3	.	.	TRBJ2-1	CASSQLLGRHGNEQFF	TGCGCCAGCAGCCAACTACTTGGGCGGCATGGAAATGAGCAGTTCTTC
12	TRBV20-1	.	.	TRBJ2-5	CSAFPLVETQYF	TGCAGCGCATTCCCCTTGGTAGAGACCCAGTACTTC
14	TRBV10-3	.	.	TRBJ1-1	CAISIDLSNTEAFF	TGTGCCATCAGCATAGACCTCAGCAACACTGAAGCTTTCTTT
17	TRBV25-1	.	.	TRBJ2-7	CASSGPPPNSGPHEQYF	TGTGCCAGCAGTGGCCCGCCCCCAAATTCCGGCCCTCACGAGCAGTACTTC
15	TRBV15	.	.	TRBJ2-3	CATSSYPEYTDTQYF	TGTGCCACCAGCAGTTATCCTGAGTACACAGATACGCAGTATTTT
13	TRBV20-1	.	few	TRBJ1-1	CSARRTENTEAFF	TGCAGTGCTAGGAGGACAGAGAACACTGAAGCTTTCTTT
16	TRBV14	TRBD1	.	TRBJ2-3	CASSQGWGQLTDTQYF	TGTGCCAGCAGCCAAGGTTGGGGACAGCTCACAGATACGCAGTATTTT
13	TRBV4-3	.	.	TRBJ2-1	CASSLTIHNEQFF	TGCGCCAGCAGCCTGACGATACACAATGAGCAGTTCTTC
13	TRBV27	.	few	TRBJ2-1	CASSLGNWNEQFF	TGTGCCAGCAGTTTAGGGAATTGGAATGAGCAGTTCTTC
15	TRBV10-2	.	.	TRBJ2-7	CASSEARFPSYEQYF	TGCGCCAGCAGTGAAGCGAGGTTTCCTTCCTACGAGCAGTACTTC